This paragraph covers one T cell receptor (beta chain) sequence. This clonotype appeared a few times. Its antigen is unknown. No much larger clonotype is one base removed from it; base qualities were not supplied. The sample's treatment or condition label, in plain terms: allogeneic hematopoietic cell transplantation with graft depleted of TCRalphabeta T cells and CD19 B cells. The children who served as transplant recipients had been given grafts of TCRalphabeta/CD19-depleted allogeneic hematopoietic cells. Library method: PCR. TCRdb lists the instrument as Illumina HiSeq 2500. Molecular barcoding was employed in the preparation of TCR libraries, with unique molecular identifiers being used to normalize TCRbeta repertoire quantification. TCRdb passed the public sequencing reads through fastp at Q25 and MiXCR, retaining productive beta sequences. Each record represents a unique CDR3 protein, reported with the most common genes and DNA among its rows. This sample is represented by about 900,000 distinct CDR3 sequences; less than 30% of them were singletons. The top ten clones comprise 25% to 35% of the sample.

The data derive from a study of T-cell reconstitution after alpha-beta-depleted transplantation in children (dated by TCRdb to 2016 to 2018). About the investigation overall: The study quantitatively tracked T-cell immune reconstitution after TCRalphabeta/CD19-depleted allogeneic hematopoietic cell transplantation in children using TCR repertoire profiling. Findings and caveats that apply to the study as a whole: Apparently early alphabetaT-cell count recovery about two months after transplant reportedly relied on only several hundred rapidly expanded clones derived from non-depleted graft cells. Hyperexpanded clone frequencies declined over subsequent months; after one year, T-cell counts and TCRbeta diversity were mostly attributed to newly produced T cells. In some patients, high TCRbeta diversity at day 60 was attributed to recipient T cells and intrathymic progenitors that had survived conditioning.

Between the V and J ends, shortened by 1 base and 4 bases respectively, the junction contains 4 bases. Sequences ENHRY (CDR1) and SYGVKD (CDR2) are obtained from the germline V gene. Spanning cysteine to phenylalanine, the CDR3 consists of 13 amino acids. Only the CDR3 DNA stays, 39 bases, in frame from base 1. Recombination joined TRBV10-3 with TRBJ2-2, with the D gene too uncertain to name. The sample here was PBMCs, mostly from graft donor cells, taken 360 days after TCRalphabeta/CD19-depleted stem cell transplant. This TCR derives from a boy in the first two years of life who had a stem cell transplant for SCID, so the T cells may come from the graft donor. CDR3 protein: CAISEYGTGELFF. Here is the DNA: TGTGCCATCAGTGAGTACGGCACCGGGGAGCTGTTTTTT.